This entry is about one TCR beta chain. The antigen is undetermined. The sample originates from a study of neurological immune-mediated disorders. Findings and limits, study-wide: In HTLV-1-associated myelopathy, TCR clonal expansion was greatest, whereas multiple sclerosis had the least, falling below healthy controls.

The CDR3 length is 15 residues. The V gene lost 0 bases and the J gene lost 5 bases, with 13 bases spanning the gap. Germline CDR1 is SGHNT and CDR2 is YYREEE (reference sequence). A single run covered 15-18 subjects with over 170 million TCR-beta sequences. Each CDR3 protein is one row after TCRdb ran MiXCR on the 5' RACE reads. The sample shows tens of thousands of distinct CDR3 sequences, roughly 15% of them seen only once. Maryland, USA blood bank volunteers served as healthy controls. The J gene is TRBJ2-3, the V gene TRBV5-4, with D perhaps given as TRBD1 or TRBD2 (5 bases each). The sequence derives from a woman in her forties in good health. Sequenced input: PBMCs. CDR3 sequence: CASSLAEAGRDTQYF. The DNA for the CDR3 is TGTGCCAGCAGCTTGGCCGAGGCAGGGAGAGATACGCAGTATTTT.